This TCR beta chain is drawn from a study of molecular identifiers for immune sequencing clone quantification. Germline CDR1 is MNHEY and CDR2 is SVGEGT. V was trimmed by 0 bases and J by 2 bases, leaving 12 bases between them. This CDR3 region has 16 residues. This clonotype was detected ten times or more. Bulk TCR libraries were made with methods that had been previously described and with listed TCR primers. TCRdb processed the PCR reads anew with MiXCR; each CDR3 protein has one entry. Counted here are 88,000 or so distinct CDR3 sequences, around a fifth occurring once; the ten biggest clones make up more than 1%.

The material sequenced was naive CD8+ T cells from blood, with Jurkat cell RNA spiked in. Subset specified: FACS-sorted CD8+CD4-CCR7+CD45RA+ naive T cells. The clonotype originates from a human donor in good health. Some libraries in this study had Jurkat cell RNA spiked in. The chain combines TRBV6-2 or TRBV6-3 with TRBJ2-3; TRBD2 is a possible D gene (5 bases). The CDR3 DNA is TGTGCCAGCAGTTACTCCTTCAGCGGAGACACAGATACGCAGTATTTT. The encoded protein is CASSYSFSGDTDTQYF.